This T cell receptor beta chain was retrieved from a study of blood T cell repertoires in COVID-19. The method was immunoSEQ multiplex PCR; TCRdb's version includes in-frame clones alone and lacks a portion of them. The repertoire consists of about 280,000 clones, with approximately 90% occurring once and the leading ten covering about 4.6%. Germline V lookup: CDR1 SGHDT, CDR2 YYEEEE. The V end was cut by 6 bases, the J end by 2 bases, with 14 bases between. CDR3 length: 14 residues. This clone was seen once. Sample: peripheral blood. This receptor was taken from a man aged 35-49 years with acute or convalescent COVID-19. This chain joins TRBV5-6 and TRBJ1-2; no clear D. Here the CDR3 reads CASTLPRPNYGYTF. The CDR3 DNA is TGTGCCAGCACCCTGCCGAGGCCAAACTATGGCTACACCTTC.